Each of the 19 T cell receptor beta chains below was sequenced from the same sample in a study of shared clonotypes between healthy human individuals. Data came from immunoSEQ multiplex PCR; TCRdb stores just in-frame clones and leaves some out. The table has roughly 2.6 million clones, approximately 90% seen once. Sequencing used naive CD4+ T cells sorted from blood. The sample's subset: CD45RA+ positively selected. These TCRs come from a young man in good health.

This chain links TRBV30 with TRBJ1-6; D unclear. V dropped 0 bases and J dropped 13 bases, with 13 bases sitting between them. Germline V lookup: CDR1 GTSNPN, CDR2 SVGIG (reference sequence). The CDR3 is 13 residues long. The CDR3 sequence: CAWSVESRSPLHF. The CDR3 DNA sequence: TGTGCCTGGAGTGTAGAGTCGAGGTCGCCCCTCCACTTT.

The CDR3 sequence: CASSPGLDNEQFF. In DNA form, the CDR3 reads TGTGCCAGCAGCCCCGGACTAGACAATGAGCAGTTCTTC. The chain joins TRBV11-2 to TRBJ2-1; TRBD2 aligns across 7 bases. Germline V CDR1 and CDR2: SGHAT, FQNNGV. The CDR3 covers 13 residues. The V gene end was trimmed by 5 bases and the J gene end by 5 bases; junction bases not matched to a gene: 3.

The CDR3 nucleotides are TGTGCCAGCAGCTCCCCCAGGTCCCAGGGGGCCCACGAGCAGTACTTC. Translated, it gives CASSSPRSQGAHEQYF. The V gene is TRBV27, the J gene TRBJ2-7; 8 bases match TRBD1. Germline V gene data show CDR1 as MNHEY and CDR2 as SMNVEV (reference sequence). The CDR3 loop spans 16 amino acids. After removal of 6 bases from V and 5 bases from J, the junction contained 15 bases not matched to a gene.

The genes are TRBV5-1 and TRBJ1-1; D is undetermined. V gave up 2 bases and J gave up 6 bases, with 11 bases separating them. CDR3 size: 13 residues. Germline V gives CDR1 SGHRS, CDR2 YFSETQ. The CDR3 region is CASSLRETAEAFF. The DNA of the CDR3 is TGCGCCAGCAGCTTAAGAGAGACGGCTGAAGCTTTCTTT.

V usage is TRBV5-1 and J usage is TRBJ2-5; 8 bases align to TRBD2. This CDR3 has 16 amino acids. Germline V gene sequence: CDR1 SGHRS, CDR2 YFSETQ. V dropped 6 bases and J dropped 5; count of bases not matched to a gene: 15. The CDR3 sequence is CASNSNGGAGSETQYF. The DNA for the CDR3 is TGCGCCAGCAATTCGAACGGGGGGGCCGGCAGTGAGACCCAGTACTTC.

V and J are TRBV9 and TRBJ2-3; D remains ambiguous. The germline V gene encodes CDR1 SGDLS and CDR2 YYNGEE. The CDR3 is 15 residues long. Trimming removed 3 bases from V and 0 bases from J, with 11 bases in between. CDR3 bases: TGTGCCAGCAGCGAGGCGGTGGGGAGCACAGATACGCAGTATTTT. It codes for CASSEAVGSTDTQYF.

On this clone: Other DNA sequences in this specimen translate into the identical CDR3. CDR3 bases: TGCGCCAGCAGCTTGGCAACAGCCTACGAGCAGTACTTC. As protein: CASSLATAYEQYF. This rearrangement joins TRBV5-1 to TRBJ2-7; no firm D call. This CDR3 spans 13 amino acids. V lost 0 bases and J 2 bases, leaving 6 bases between the germline ends. The germline gives CDR1 SGHRS, CDR2 YFSETQ.

This clone was detected once. This chain joins TRBV5-6 and TRBJ2-3; D is ambiguous. V was clipped by 2 bases and J by 3 bases, with 16 bases between them. The length of the CDR3 is 16 residues. Germline CDR1 is SGHDT and CDR2 is YYEEEE. CDR3 residues: CASSFLSVTLTDTQYF. DNA for the CDR3: TGTGCCAGCAGCTTCCTGAGTGTGACGCTGACAGATACGCAGTATTTT. The complete variable domain, with remaining parts taken from reference TRBV5-6 and TRBJ2-3, reads DAGVTQSPTHLIKTRGQQVTLRCSPKSGHDTVSWYQQALGQGPQFIFQYYEEEERQRGNFPDRFSGHQFPNYSSELNVNALLLGDSALYLCASSFLSVTLTDTQYFGPGTRLTVL.

The chain has TRBV11-2 and TRBJ2-3, with 7 bases that match TRBD1. The germline gives CDR1 SGHAT, CDR2 FQNNGV. The CDR3 is 13 amino acids. V dropped 5 bases and J dropped 8; count of bases not matched to a gene: 7. The DNA for the CDR3 is TGTGCCAGCAGCCCCCACAGGGGTGGTACGCAGTATTTT. It translates to CASSPHRGGTQYF.

The V gene is TRBV10-2, the J gene TRBJ2-1, with a possible D match to TRBD2 (6 bases). V was clipped by 7 bases and J by 10 bases, with 11 bases between them. The CDR3 is 11 amino acids. Looked up from germline, CDR1 is WSHSY and CDR2 is SAAADI. Here the CDR3 reads CASKTGLEQFF. CDR3 nucleotide sequence: TGCGCCAGCAAGACTGGACTAGAGCAGTTCTTC.

The chain joins TRBV25-1 to TRBJ1-6, with D tentatively TRBD1 (6 bases). With 4 bases removed from V and 4 bases from J, the gap between germline ends came to 11 bases. Germline V lookup: CDR1 MGHDK, CDR2 SYGVNS. The length of the CDR3 is 15 residues. The CDR3 coding sequence is TGTGCCAGCAGTGCCACGACAGGTTATAATTCACCCCTCCACTTT. This encodes CASSATTGYNSPLHF. Drawing the rest from reference TRBV25-1 and TRBJ1-6, the complete variable domain is EADIYQTPRYLVIGTGKKITLECSQTMGHDKMYWYQQDPGMELHLIHYSYGVNSTEKGDLSSESTVSRIRTEHFPLTLESARPSHTSQYLCASSATTGYNSPLHFGNGTRLTVT.

On this clone itself: This sample also contains other DNA sequences that code for the same CDR3. The chain joins TRBV7-2 to TRBJ2-7; a possible D gene is TRBD2 (5 bases). The CDR3 loop spans 13 amino acids. Germline values: CDR1 SGHTA, CDR2 FQGNSA. V was shortened by 1 base and J by 3 bases, with 7 bases between the two germline ends. In nucleotides, the CDR3 is TGTGCCAGCAGCTTAGTAGCGTTCTACGAGCAGTACTTC. Translating gives CASSLVAFYEQYF.

Of note for this clone: The same CDR3 also results from other DNA sequences found in this sample. The rearrangement links TRBV27 to TRBJ2-7; D remains ambiguous. CDR3 length: 11 residues. Trimming removed 4 bases from V and 2 bases from J, with 3 bases in between. Germline loops: CDR1 MNHEY, CDR2 SMNVEV (reference sequence). The CDR3 reads CASSSPYEQYF. The CDR3 DNA reads TGTGCCAGCAGTTCTCCCTACGAGCAGTACTTC.

The V and J genes are TRBV10-1 and TRBJ1-6; D is perhaps TRBD1 (6 bases). Trimming removed 6 bases from V and 2 bases from J, with 11 bases in between. The germline V gene encodes CDR1 WNHNN and CDR2 SYGVQD (reference sequence). The CDR3 sequence is 15 residues long. The CDR3 region is CASSRGQPYNSPLHF. For the CDR3, the DNA is TGCGCCAGCAGCCGAGGACAGCCCTATAATTCACCCCTCCACTTT.

The chain combines TRBV5-4 with TRBJ2-3; 8 positions agree with TRBD2. CDR3 length: 17 amino acids. V gave up 3 bases and J gave up 2 bases; unmatched junction bases: 11. The germline V gene encodes CDR1 SGHNT and CDR2 YYREEE (reference sequence). DNA for the CDR3: TGTGCCAGCAGCTCGGGGGGGACTGGGTTACTCACAGATACGCAGTATTTT. This encodes CASSSGGTGLLTDTQYF.

J is TRBJ2-5 and V is TRBV19, with TRBD2 identical over 10 bases. The V segment lost 7 bases and the J segment 1 base; nucleotides outside the gene matches: 3. The CDR3 runs to 14 residues. The germline CDR1 and CDR2 sequences are LNHDA and SQIVND (reference sequence). CDR3 bases: TGTGCCAGTAAGCCTAGCGGGGGCCAAGAGACCCAGTACTTC. Translation: CASKPSGGQETQYF.

This clone was seen only once. This sequence joins TRBV4-2 and TRBJ2-1, with TRBD2 identical over 14 bases. The CDR3 is made up of 16 amino acids. CDR1 and CDR2 (germline): LGHNA, YNFKEQ. J lost 7 bases, V lost 0 bases, and 2 bases had no gene match. In DNA, the CDR3 is TGTGCCAGCAGCCAAGAGGGGACTAGCGGGAGTAATGAGCAGTTCTTC. Encoded protein: CASSQEGTSGSNEQFF.

V usage is TRBV5-6 and J usage is TRBJ1-5, with a tentative D call TRBD1 (6 bases). V was shortened by 4 bases and J by 3 bases, with 14 bases between the two germline ends. The CDR3 extends over 15 amino acids. Germline V CDR1 and CDR2: SGHDT, YYEEEE. This chain's CDR3 is CASSPAGAPNQPQHF. CDR3 nucleotides: TGTGCCAGCAGCCCGGCGGGGGCCCCCAATCAGCCCCAGCATTTT.

The chain uses TRBV30 and TRBJ2-2; TRBD2 matches at 10 bases. CDR1 is GTSNPN, CDR2 SVGIG, per germline (reference sequence). With V trimmed by 4 bases and J by 6 bases, 8 bases remained unmatched. CDR3 length equals 15 residues. The CDR3 sequence is CAWTSGSVRAGELFF. In nucleotides, the CDR3 is TGTGCCTGGACTAGCGGGAGTGTCCGGGCCGGGGAGCTGTTTTTT. Full variable domain (missing parts from reference TRBV30 and TRBJ2-2): SQTIHQWPATLVQPVGSPLSLECTVEGTSNPNLYWYRQAAGRGLQLLFYSVGIGQISSEVPQNLSASRPQDRQFILSSKKLLLSDSGFYLCAWTSGSVRAGELFFGEGSRLTVL.